This T cell receptor beta chain was sequenced in a study of cytomegalovirus exposure and HLA in healthy donors (dated by TCRdb to the late 2010s). Notes on the research overall: According to a later analysis, the roughly 120 validation repertoires were produced on the same platform as the 666 repertoires of the first cohort. In addition to the first cohort of 666 subjects, a separate validation cohort of 100 to 150 different subjects was used. To predict cytomegalovirus infection status, the study brought together high-throughput TCR immunosequencing, statistical association of individual TCRs with disease status, and machine learning. The study aimed to test whether cataloging public T cell receptors could reveal signatures of past pathogen exposure. Study-level results and caveats: In a later analysis, TCRs clustered in the first cohort were found to also tend to co-occur in the approximately 120 validation repertoires, with over 90% of cluster scores above 0. The authors suggested that the approach could potentially be extended to other disease states and immunological phenotypes. A later analysis lacked HLA typing for the validation cohort, so it scored co-occurrence in that cohort across all 110 or so repertoires. The study gave a list of roughly 150 TCR beta chains associated with cytomegalovirus. Three of the identified cytomegalovirus-associated TCR beta chains were confirmed in vitro to be specific for cytomegalovirus antigens. Cytomegalovirus status was reported to be diagnosed by the classifier with high specificity and sensitivity in both the original and validation cohorts. Across donors, most TCR sequences were observed very rarely, whereas some public TCRs were present in many individuals.

The donors were included in the validation cohort of over a hundred subjects, a group kept apart from the roughly 680-subject first cohort. Concerning this clone: Its antigen remains unidentified. No base quality values were provided; no much bigger clone lies one nucleotide off.

Taken from cysteine to phenylalanine, the CDR3 has 15 residues. Only the CDR3 region is kept as DNA, spanning 45 bases read in frame from base 1. CDR1 and CDR2, per the germline V gene (reference sequence), are LNHDA and SQIVND. Trimmed from V: 7 bases; trimmed from J: 7 bases; junction bases lacking a gene match: 9. The method behind the library was the immunoSEQ multiplex PCR assay. The original pipeline was this. A statistical classification framework was developed to diagnose cytomegalovirus status using the catalog of TCR beta chain sequences. Here the immuneACCESS table is served through TCRdb, limited to in-frame sequences with V and J called. Missing clones are a known gap in these copies; in checked studies unresolved V genes cover under half, and the rest lacks a known reason. V, J and clone size are taken as reported in that table, and D and trimming were inferred from the DNA itself. For this sample there are 100,000 to 150,000 clones; 75% to 90% appear just once. Approximately 2% of the sample is in the top ten clones.

Sequenced sample: PBMCs. The V gene is TRBV19 and the J gene is TRBJ2-7, and TRBD2 aligns with 14 junction nucleotides. The receptor was derived from a young woman in good health and CMV-seronegative. The DNA reads as follows: TGTGCCAGTACCGGGGGACTAGCGGGAGAAGGAGAGCAGTACTTC. Translated, this gives CASTGGLAGEGEQYF. Extended through the reference TRBV19 and TRBJ2-7 proteins, this CDR3 yields the full variable domain: DGGITQSPKYLFRKEGQNVTLSCEQNLNHDAMYWYRQDPGQGLRLIYYSQIVNDFQKGDIAEGYSVSREKKESFPLTVTSAQKNPTAFYLCASTGGLAGEGEQYFGPGTRLTVT.